This T cell receptor beta chain originates from a study of shared clonotypes between healthy human individuals. Germline assignment: CDR1 WNHNN and CDR2 SYGVQD (reference sequence). The V and J ends lost 6 bases and 4 bases, in that order; junction bases with no gene match: 8. The CDR3 spans 15 residues. Replicate PCRs for sorted subsets used about 200 ng DNA; this equaled 25,000 to 35,000 T cell genomes. Assay used: immunoSEQ multiplex PCR; TCRdb lists only in-frame clones, some missing. The table records around 940,000 clones, around three quarters of them present only once. The sample consisted of memory CD4+ T cells sorted from blood. Sample subset: CD45RA-negative fraction. The chain recombines TRBV10-1 with TRBJ2-3, with 9 bases fitting TRBD2. This TCR was recovered from a man aged 18 to 35 in good health. This CDR3 reads CASSPSGMSPDTQYF. Written as DNA, the CDR3 is TGCGCCAGCAGCCCTAGCGGGATGTCGCCAGATACGCAGTATTTT.